Sequencing of this T cell receptor beta chain was carried out in a study of metastatic and nonmetastatic thyroid tumors. Patients were all untreated before their thyroid surgery. Many counts were recorded for this clone. Germline CDR1 and CDR2: LGHNA and YSLEER. This CDR3 is 15 amino acids long. V was shortened by 4 bases and J by 8 bases, with 15 bases between the two germline ends. TCRdb called clones again from the PCR reads with MiXCR. Among about 21,000 clones listed, around 11% were seen once. The chain uses TRBV4-3 and TRBJ1-6; D is perhaps TRBD1 (6 bases). The TCR was taken from a female donor with papillary thyroid cancer or a benign thyroid nodule (not recorded which). Some clones in this sample may be carry-over from other donors' samples. The sequenced sample was blood. DNA of the CDR3: TGCGCCAGCAGCCGAGAGACAGGTTCCTATTCACCCCTCCACTTT. It codes for CASSRETGSYSPLHF.